A selection of T cell receptor beta chains follows, all from one sample in a study of T cells in Graves' hyperthyroidism and ophthalmopathy. TCRdb recomputed calls from the multiplex PCR reads with MiXCR, one row per CDR3 protein. The sample holds 350,000 or so distinct CDR3 sequences, 15% to 20% seen once. The sequenced sample consisted of blood. The receptors come from a middle-aged woman with Graves' ophthalmopathy. Both conserved end residues are part of each CDR3. D genes are given only for firm matches. The size entry is marked missing in some rows and otherwise reads once, few, many or a size class.

D gene	V gene	clone size	J gene	CDR3 protein	CDR3 DNA
-	TRBV5-1	many	TRBJ2-2	CASSLGAGSNTGELFF	TGCGCCAGCAGCTTGGGGGCAGGGTCGAACACCGGGGAGCTGTTTTTT
-	TRBV19	many	TRBJ2-5	CASSIDRRETQYF	TGTGCCAGTAGTATAGACAGGAGGGAGACCCAGTACTTC
-	TRBV6-5	many	TRBJ1-5	CASSYVGDQPQHF	TGTGCCAGCAGTTACGTAGGAGATCAGCCCCAGCATTTT
-	TRBV28	many	TRBJ2-7	CASSLTPGSGEGQYF	TGTGCCAGCTCCCTTACCCCCGGCAGCGGAGAAGGGCAGTACTTC
-	TRBV28	many	TRBJ2-7	CASSYLQGETYEQYF	TGTGCCAGCAGTTACCTTCAAGGAGAGACCTACGAGCAGTACTTC
TRBD1	TRBV28	many	TRBJ2-5	CASSGQGAGQETQYF	TGTGCCAGCAGTGGACAGGGGGCCGGACAAGAGACCCAGTACTTC
TRBD2	TRBV27	-	TRBJ2-5	CASSSNLAGGETQYF	TGTGCCAGCAGTTCCAACCTAGCGGGAGGAGAGACCCAGTACTTC
-	TRBV7-3	many	TRBJ2-7	CASSLEATGTYEQYF	TGTGCCAGCAGCTTAGAGGCCACAGGTACCTACGAGCAGTACTTC
TRBD1	TRBV6-1	once	TRBJ1-2	CASRPTGGGRYGYTF	TGTGCCAGCAGGCCAACAGGGGGCGGGCGTTATGGCTACACCTTC
-	TRBV30	many	TRBJ1-5	CAWSELGDQPQHF	TGTGCCTGGAGCGAATTGGGGGATCAGCCCCAGCATTTT
TRBD1	TRBV6-2/TRBV6-3	-	TRBJ2-5	CASSYPGTGGTQYF	TGTGCCAGCAGTTACCCGGGGACAGGGGGGACCCAGTACTTC
-	TRBV5-1	many	TRBJ2-7	CASSLTDMSYEQYF	TGCGCCAGCAGCTTGACGGACATGAGCTACGAGCAGTACTTC
TRBD1	TRBV6-1	-	TRBJ2-7	CASTSFGQGASEQYF	TGTGCCAGCACCTCATTCGGACAGGGTGCGTCCGAGCAGTACTTC
TRBD1	TRBV7-2	many	TRBJ1-2	CASSLRGTGHNGYTF	TGTGCCAGCAGCTTACGGGGGACAGGACATAATGGCTACACCTTC
-	TRBV6-5	many	TRBJ1-5	CASSYSRDNYQPQHF	TGTGCCAGCAGTTACTCGAGGGACAACTATCAGCCCCAGCATTTT
-	TRBV7-2	-	TRBJ1-3	CASSLATPNSGNTIYF	TGTGCCAGCAGCTTAGCGACCCCGAACTCTGGAAACACCATATATTTT
-	TRBV18	many	TRBJ2-7	CASSPGDYEQYF	TGTGCCAGCTCACCAGGGGACTACGAGCAGTACTTC
TRBD2	TRBV6-5	-	TRBJ2-2	CASSWGSGSNTGELFF	TGTGCCAGCAGTTGGGGTAGCGGGAGTAACACCGGGGAGCTGTTTTTT
-	TRBV12-3/TRBV12-4	-	TRBJ2-2	CASAPDTGELFF	TGTGCCAGCGCTCCGGACACCGGGGAGCTGTTTTTT
-	TRBV4-3	many	TRBJ1-1	CASSLGTGGEAFF	TGCGCCAGCAGTCTGGGTACGGGGGGCGAAGCTTTCTTT
TRBD2	TRBV6-4	few	TRBJ2-2	CASSPGLESSVGELFF	TGTGCCAGCAGCCCGGGACTAGAGTCCTCTGTCGGGGAGCTGTTTTTT
-	TRBV19	-	TRBJ1-1	CASTTGGARRNTEAFF	TGTGCCAGTACCACCGGGGGGGCTAGAAGGAACACTGAAGCTTTCTTT
TRBD1	TRBV12-3/TRBV12-4	many	TRBJ1-2	CASSTTGGDGYTF	TGTGCCAGCAGCACGACAGGGGGCGATGGCTACACCTTC
-	TRBV5-1	-	TRBJ2-2	CASSLVADNTGELFF	TGCGCCAGCAGCTTGGTGGCTGACAACACCGGGGAGCTGTTTTTT
-	TRBV6-1	many	TRBJ2-2	CASSVVGQGGAGELFF	TGTGCCAGCAGTGTGGTCGGTCAGGGTGGCGCCGGGGAGCTGTTTTTT
-	TRBV13	many	TRBJ2-5	CASSLTLPPGLREETQYF	TGTGCCAGCAGCTTAACCCTACCTCCGGGGCTGAGGGAAGAGACCCAGTACTTC
TRBD2	TRBV11-2	many	TRBJ2-7	CASSWTSAYEQYF	TGTGCCAGCTCTTGGACTAGCGCCTACGAGCAGTACTTC
-	TRBV7-7	many	TRBJ2-7	CASSLSSSSYEQYF	TGTGCTAGCAGCTTATCTAGCAGCTCCTACGAGCAGTACTTC
-	TRBV28	-	TRBJ1-2	CASSDSPITYGYTF	TGTGCCAGCAGCGACAGCCCGATAACCTATGGCTACACCTTC
-	TRBV6-1	-	TRBJ1-5	CVSSEIGISNQPQHF	TGTGTCAGCAGTGAGATAGGGATTAGCAATCAGCCCCAGCATTTT
-	TRBV27	few	TRBJ2-6	CASSLYPSGANVLTF	TGTGCCAGCAGTTTATATCCTTCTGGGGCCAACGTCCTGACTTTC